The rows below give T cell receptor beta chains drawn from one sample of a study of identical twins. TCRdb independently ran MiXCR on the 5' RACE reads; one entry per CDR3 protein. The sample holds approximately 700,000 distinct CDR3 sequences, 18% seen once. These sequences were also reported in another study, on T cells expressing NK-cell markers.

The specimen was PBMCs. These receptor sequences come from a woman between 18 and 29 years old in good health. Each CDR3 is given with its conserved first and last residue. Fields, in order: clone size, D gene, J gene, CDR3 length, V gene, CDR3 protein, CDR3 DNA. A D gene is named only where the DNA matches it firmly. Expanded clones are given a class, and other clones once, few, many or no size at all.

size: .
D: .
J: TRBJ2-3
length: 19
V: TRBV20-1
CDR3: CSAFGPVTRGGGGTDTQYF
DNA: TGCAGTGCTTTCGGCCCGGTCACCCGTGGGGGAGGAGGCACAGATACGCAGTATTTT

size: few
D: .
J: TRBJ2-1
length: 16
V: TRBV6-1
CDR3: CASARTAGLSYNEQFF
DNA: TGTGCCAGCGCCAGGACCGCAGGCTTATCCTACAATGAGCAGTTCTTC

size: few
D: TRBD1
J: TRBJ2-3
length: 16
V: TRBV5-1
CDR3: CASSYRDSQRTDTQYF
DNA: TGCGCCAGCAGCTACCGGGACAGCCAAAGGACAGATACGCAGTATTTT

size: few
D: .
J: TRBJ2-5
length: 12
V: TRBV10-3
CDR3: CAISESEGVQYF
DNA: TGTGCCATCAGTGAGTCGGAGGGCGTCCAGTACTTC

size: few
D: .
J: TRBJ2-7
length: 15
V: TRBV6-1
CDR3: CASSVGARNSYEQYF
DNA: TGTGCCAGCAGCGTAGGCGCCCGGAACTCCTACGAGCAGTACTTC

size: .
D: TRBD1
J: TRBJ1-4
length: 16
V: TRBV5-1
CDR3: CASSFGTGGSEEKLFF
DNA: TGCGCCAGCAGCTTTGGGACAGGGGGCTCAGAAGAAAAACTGTTTTTT

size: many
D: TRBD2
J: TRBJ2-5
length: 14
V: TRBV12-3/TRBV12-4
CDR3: CASSRAGGQETQYF
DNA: TGTGCCAGCAGCAGAGCGGGAGGCCAAGAGACCCAGTACTTC

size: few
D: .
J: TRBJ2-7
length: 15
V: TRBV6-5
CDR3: CASSYGPVVTYEQYF
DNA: TGTGCCAGCAGTTATGGGCCAGTAGTGACCTACGAGCAGTACTTC

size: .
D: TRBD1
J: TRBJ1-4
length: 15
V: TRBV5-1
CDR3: CASSRDRATNEKLFF
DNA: TGCGCCAGCAGCCGGGACAGGGCAACTAATGAAAAACTGTTTTTT

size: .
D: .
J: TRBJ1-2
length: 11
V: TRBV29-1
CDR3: CSVFREGNYTF
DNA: TGCAGCGTGTTTAGAGAAGGCAACTACACCTTC

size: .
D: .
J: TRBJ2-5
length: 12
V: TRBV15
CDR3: CATSRDHKTQYF
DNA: TGTGCCACCAGCAGAGATCACAAGACCCAGTACTTC

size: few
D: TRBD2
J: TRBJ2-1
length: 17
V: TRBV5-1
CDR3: CASSKTSGRPPHNEQFF
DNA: TGCGCCAGCAGCAAGACTAGCGGGAGGCCCCCCCACAATGAGCAGTTCTTC

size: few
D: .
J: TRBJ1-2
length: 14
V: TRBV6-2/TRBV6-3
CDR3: CAILPGTAAEGYTF
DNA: TGTGCCATTTTACCCGGGACGGCAGCGGAAGGCTACACCTTC

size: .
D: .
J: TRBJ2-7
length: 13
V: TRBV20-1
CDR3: CSASPSDYDPSYF
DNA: TGCAGTGCTAGCCCTAGCGATTATGATCCCTCGTACTTC

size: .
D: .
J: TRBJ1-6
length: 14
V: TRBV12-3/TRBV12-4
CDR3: CASSFGGRSGPLHF
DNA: TGTGCCAGCAGTTTCGGGGGCCGAAGTGGACCCCTCCACTTT

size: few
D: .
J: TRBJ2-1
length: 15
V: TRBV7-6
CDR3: CASSLVGTSYNEQFF
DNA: TGTGCCAGCAGCTTAGTGGGGACTTCGTACAATGAGCAGTTCTTC

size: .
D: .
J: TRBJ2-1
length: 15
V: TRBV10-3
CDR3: CAIGKGGLSYNEQFF
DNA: TGTGCCATCGGAAAGGGGGGCCTCTCCTACAATGAGCAGTTCTTC

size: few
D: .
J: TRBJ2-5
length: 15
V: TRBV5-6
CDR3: CASSFFERSVETQYF
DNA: TGTGCCAGCAGCTTTTTCGAGAGGAGCGTGGAGACCCAGTACTTC

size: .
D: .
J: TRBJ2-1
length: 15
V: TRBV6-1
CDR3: CASSRAQSSYNEQFF
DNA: TGTGCCAGCAGTCGAGCGCAGAGCTCCTACAATGAGCAGTTCTTC

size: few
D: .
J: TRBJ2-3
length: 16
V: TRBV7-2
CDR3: CASSSFQRTLTDTQYF
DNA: TGTGCCAGCAGCTCCTTCCAGCGGACCCTCACAGATACGCAGTATTTT

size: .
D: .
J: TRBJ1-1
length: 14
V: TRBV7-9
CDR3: CASSLEMLKAEAFF
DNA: TGTGCCAGCAGCTTAGAGATGTTGAAAGCAGAAGCTTTCTTT

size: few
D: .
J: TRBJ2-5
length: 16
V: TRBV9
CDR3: CASSLRWGGLEETQYF
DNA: TGTGCCAGCAGCCTGAGATGGGGAGGCCTTGAAGAGACCCAGTACTTC

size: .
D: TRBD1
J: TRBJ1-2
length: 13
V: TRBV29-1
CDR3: CSVLSDRGYGYTF
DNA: TGCAGCGTTCTATCGGACAGGGGCTATGGCTACACCTTC

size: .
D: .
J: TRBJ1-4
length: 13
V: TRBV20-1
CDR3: CSAPGPTNEKLFF
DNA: TGCAGTGCTCCGGGCCCTACAAATGAAAAACTGTTTTTT

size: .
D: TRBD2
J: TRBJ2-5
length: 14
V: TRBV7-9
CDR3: CASSVRGGEETQYF
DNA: TGTGCCAGCAGTGTCCGGGGGGGAGAAGAGACCCAGTACTTC

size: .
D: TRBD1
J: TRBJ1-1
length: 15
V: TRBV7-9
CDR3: CASSPWTGRHTEAFF
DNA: TGTGCCAGCAGCCCTTGGACAGGGCGGCACACTGAAGCTTTCTTT

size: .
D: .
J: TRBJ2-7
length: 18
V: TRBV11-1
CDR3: CASSRRGWHSLGGYEQYF
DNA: TGTGCCAGCAGCCGCCGAGGGTGGCACTCGCTGGGTGGCTACGAGCAGTACTTC

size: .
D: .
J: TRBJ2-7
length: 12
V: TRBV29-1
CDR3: CSVATAWGEQYF
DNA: TGCAGCGTTGCCACAGCCTGGGGCGAGCAGTACTTC

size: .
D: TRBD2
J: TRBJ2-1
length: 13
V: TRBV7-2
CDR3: CASSLGSGGRQFF
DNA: TGTGCCAGCAGCTTAGGGAGCGGGGGAAGGCAGTTCTTC

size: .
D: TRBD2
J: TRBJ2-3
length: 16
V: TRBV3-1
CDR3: CASSQDLAGPTDTQYF
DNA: TGTGCCAGCAGCCAAGACCTAGCGGGGCCCACAGATACGCAGTATTTT

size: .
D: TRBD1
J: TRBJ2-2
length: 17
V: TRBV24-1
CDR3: CATSDSGQGSYTGELFF
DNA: TGTGCCACCAGTGATTCTGGACAGGGGTCCTACACCGGGGAGCTGTTTTTT

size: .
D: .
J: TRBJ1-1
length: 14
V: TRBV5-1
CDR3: CASRGEGAGTEAFF
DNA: TGCGCCAGCAGAGGAGAGGGAGCGGGCACTGAAGCTTTCTTT

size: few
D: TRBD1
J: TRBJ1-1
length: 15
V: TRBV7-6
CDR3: CASSLGGTGSLEAFF
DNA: TGTGCCAGCAGCTTAGGGGGGACAGGGAGTCTTGAAGCTTTCTTT

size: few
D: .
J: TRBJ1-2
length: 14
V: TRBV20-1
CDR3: CSARDRGRNYGYTF
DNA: TGCAGTGCTAGAGATCGGGGCAGAAACTATGGCTACACCTTC

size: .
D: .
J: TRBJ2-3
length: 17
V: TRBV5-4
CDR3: CASSLRSGARRPDTQYF
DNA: TGTGCCAGCAGCTTGAGGTCAGGGGCAAGGCGTCCAGATACGCAGTATTTT

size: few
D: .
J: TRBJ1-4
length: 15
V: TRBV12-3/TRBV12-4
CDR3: CASSPWGATNEKLFF
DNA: TGTGCCAGCAGCCCATGGGGAGCAACTAATGAAAAACTGTTTTTT

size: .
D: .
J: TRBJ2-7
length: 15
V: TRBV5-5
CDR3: CASSTATGKPYEQYF
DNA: TGTGCCAGCAGCACAGCTACAGGGAAGCCCTACGAGCAGTACTTC

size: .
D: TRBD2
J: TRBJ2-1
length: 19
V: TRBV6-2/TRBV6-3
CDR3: CASSYSVLGGIGSYNEQFF
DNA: TGTGCCAGCAGTTACTCGGTGTTGGGGGGGATTGGCTCCTACAATGAGCAGTTCTTC

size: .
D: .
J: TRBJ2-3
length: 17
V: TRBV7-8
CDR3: CASSPRGAGEGTDTQYF
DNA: TGTGCCAGCAGCCCCCGGGGGGCGGGAGAGGGCACAGATACGCAGTATTTT

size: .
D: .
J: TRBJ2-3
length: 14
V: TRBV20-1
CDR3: CSAVAGTGADTQYF
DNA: TGCAGTGCTGTCGCGGGAACGGGGGCAGATACGCAGTATTTT

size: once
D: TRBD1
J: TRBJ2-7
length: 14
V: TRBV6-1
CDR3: CASTSDRVPYEQYF
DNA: TGTGCCAGCACCTCGGACAGGGTCCCCTACGAGCAGTACTTC

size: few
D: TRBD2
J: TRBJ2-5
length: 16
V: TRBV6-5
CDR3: CASSYFVSGTSETQYF
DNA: TGTGCCAGCAGTTACTTCGTCTCCGGGACTAGCGAGACCCAGTACTTC

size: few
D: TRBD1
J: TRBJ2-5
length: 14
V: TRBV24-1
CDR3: CATSGGQGGETQYF
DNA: TGTGCCACCAGTGGCGGACAGGGTGGAGAGACCCAGTACTTC

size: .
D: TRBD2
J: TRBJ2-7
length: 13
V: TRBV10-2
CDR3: CASGPGLASEQYF
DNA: TGCGCCAGCGGGCCGGGACTAGCTTCCGAGCAGTACTTC

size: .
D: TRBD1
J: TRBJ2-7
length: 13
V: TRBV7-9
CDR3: CASSYGTGFEQYF
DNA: TGTGCCAGCAGCTATGGGACAGGGTTCGAGCAGTACTTC

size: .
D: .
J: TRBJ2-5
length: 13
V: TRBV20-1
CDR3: CSAPGPGYETQYF
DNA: TGCAGTGCCCCTGGCCCAGGGTACGAGACCCAGTACTTC

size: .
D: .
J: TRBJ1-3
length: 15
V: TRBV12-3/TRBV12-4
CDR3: CASSLGPSSGNTIYF
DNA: TGTGCCAGCAGTCTTGGACCTTCCTCTGGAAACACCATATATTTT

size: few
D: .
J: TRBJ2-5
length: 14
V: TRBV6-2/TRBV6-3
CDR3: CASSGPRATETQYF
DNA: TGTGCCAGCAGTGGCCCTCGAGCGACAGAGACCCAGTACTTC

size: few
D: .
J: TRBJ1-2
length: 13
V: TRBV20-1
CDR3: CSASTLYNYGYTF
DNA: TGCAGTGCCTCAACCCTTTATAACTATGGCTACACCTTC